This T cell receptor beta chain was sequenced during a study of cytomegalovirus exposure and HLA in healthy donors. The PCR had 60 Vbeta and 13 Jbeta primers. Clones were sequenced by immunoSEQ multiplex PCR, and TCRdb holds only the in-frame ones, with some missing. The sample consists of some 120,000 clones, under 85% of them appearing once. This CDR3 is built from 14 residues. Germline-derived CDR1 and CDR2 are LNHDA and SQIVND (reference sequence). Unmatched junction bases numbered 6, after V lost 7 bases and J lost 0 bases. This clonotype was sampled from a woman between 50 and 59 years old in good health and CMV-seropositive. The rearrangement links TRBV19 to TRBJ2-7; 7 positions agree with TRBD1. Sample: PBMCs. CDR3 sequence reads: CASKDRASSYEQYF. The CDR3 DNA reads TGTGCCAGTAAAGACAGGGCCAGCTCCTACGAGCAGTACTTC.